What follows are 30 T cell receptor beta chains derived from one specimen sequenced in a study of response to subunit inactivated influenza vaccine. TCRdb called the RT-PCR reads again in MiXCR, with one record for every CDR3 protein. The table records about 780,000 distinct CDR3 sequences, approximately 17% of them present only once. The specimen was PBMCs from blood, collected around 5 days after vaccination. These TCRs come from a man in his fifties or sixties who received an inactivated influenza vaccine.

This clonotype came up a few times. The chain recombines TRBV28 with TRBJ2-7; 7 bases fit TRBD1. Germline CDR1 MDHEN, CDR2 SYDVKM. The CDR3 loop spans 13 amino acids. The trim removed 7 bases at V and 2 bases at J, leaving 5 bases unmatched. Written as DNA, the CDR3 is TGTGCCAGCACCAAGACAGGGACCTACGAGCAGTACTTC. Amino acids: CASTKTGTYEQYF.

This clonotype was seen many times. The chain combines TRBV6-1 with TRBJ1-1; the D gene is possibly TRBD1 (6 bases). Germline assignment: CDR1 MNHNS and CDR2 SASEGT. The CDR3 extends over 14 amino acids. V lost 6 bases and J lost 1, with 12 bases in between. The CDR3 is CASRPTGQNTEAFF. CDR3 coding DNA: TGTGCCAGCAGACCGACAGGCCAGAACACTGAAGCTTTCTTT.

This clonotype was seen only a few times. This sequence joins TRBV20-1 and TRBJ2-3, with D tentatively TRBD2 (7 bases). Germline CDR1 and CDR2: DFQATT and SNEGSKA (reference sequence). CDR3 length: 15 residues. V gave up 3 bases and J gave up 5 bases, with 18 bases separating them. The CDR3 spells CSARGLRGRGDTQYF. The CDR3, as DNA: TGCAGTGCTAGGGGGTTGCGGGGGCGGGGAGATACGCAGTATTTT.

This clonotype was observed a handful of times. J is TRBJ2-2 and V is TRBV5-1; D unresolved. The CDR3 runs 13 residues. Germline V lookup: CDR1 SGHRS, CDR2 YFSETQ. The V and J ends lost 4 bases and 0 bases respectively, with 4 bases between them. The CDR3 protein is CASSNPNTGELFF. In DNA, the CDR3 is TGCGCCAGCAGCAACCCGAACACCGGGGAGCTGTTTTTT.

This clonotype has just a few counts. This chain uses TRBV24-1 with TRBJ2-7; D perhaps matches TRBD1 (6 bases). CDR3 length: 13 amino acids. The V and J ends lost 4 bases and 3 bases respectively, with 9 bases between them. Germline V gives CDR1 KGHDR, CDR2 SFDVKD. The CDR3, as DNA: TGTGCCACCAGTGACGGACAGCACTACGAGCAGTACTTC. Its protein product is CATSDGQHYEQYF.

There are a few counts of this clonotype. The chain is built from TRBV12-3 or TRBV12-4 and TRBJ2-2, with D perhaps matching TRBD1 (6 bases). The CDR3 length is 12 residues. V lost 10 bases and J 7 bases, leaving 13 bases between the germline ends. The CDR3 DNA is TGTGCCACCTTTAGGGGGTTCGGGGAGCTGTTTTTT. Translating it yields CATFRGFGELFF.

The V call is TRBV7-6, the J call TRBJ2-5; D call uncertain. Germline V gene data show CDR1 as SGHVS and CDR2 as FNYEAQ. The CDR3 runs to 13 residues. Trimming took 4 bases from V and 1 from J, leaving 7 bases between them. CDR3 amino acids: CASSSSFQETQYF. The CDR3 DNA reads as TGTGCCAGCAGCTCCTCGTTCCAAGAGACCCAGTACTTC.

This clonotype has just a few counts. The V and J genes are TRBV4-3 and TRBJ2-5; TRBD2 might be the D (6 bases). In germline, CDR1 is LGHNA, CDR2 YSLEER. V lost 2 bases, J lost 0 bases, and 10 bases lay in between. The CDR3 extends over 15 amino acids. CDR3 residues: CASSQNWDYQETQYF. CDR3 bases: TGCGCCAGCAGCCAAAACTGGGACTACCAAGAGACCCAGTACTTC.

The chain combines TRBV10-1 with TRBJ2-3; TRBD2 aligns across 8 bases. CDR1 is WNHNN, CDR2 SYGVQD, per germline (reference sequence). V shed 6 bases and J 6 bases; nucleotides not matched to a gene: 8. The CDR3 contains 14 residues. CDR3 amino acids: CASSTAAGDDTQYF. The CDR3, as DNA: TGCGCCAGCAGCACGGCAGCGGGGGACGATACGCAGTATTTT.

This chain uses TRBV2 with TRBJ1-3; tentative D call: TRBD1 (6 bases). The CDR3 covers 15 residues. Trimming took off 6 bases at V and 0 bases at J, with 12 bases between the two ends. The germline CDR1 and CDR2 sequences are SNHLY and FYNNEI. The DNA for the CDR3 is TGTGCCAGCAGGATTCAGGGGCTCTCTGGAAACACCATATATTTT. It encodes CASRIQGLSGNTIYF.

The rearrangement uses TRBV20-1 and TRBJ2-7, with 8 bases lining up with TRBD1. Germline V CDR1 and CDR2: DFQATT, SNEGSKA (reference sequence). The CDR3 length is 14 residues. J lost 5 bases, V lost 0 bases, and 6 bases had no gene match. The CDR3 bases are TGCAGTGCTAGAGATCTAGGACAGGGTCACGAGCAGTACTTC. It encodes CSARDLGQGHEQYF.

This clonotype has just a few counts. The genes are TRBV2 and TRBJ2-2, with 10 bases that match TRBD1. Germline CDR1 is SNHLY and CDR2 is FYNNEI. V trimming: 4 bases; J trimming: 5 bases; junction bases outside the gene matches: 4. The CDR3 runs to 15 residues. The CDR3 loop is CASSVGQGPTGELFF. The CDR3 DNA sequence: TGTGCCAGCAGTGTGGGACAGGGGCCGACCGGGGAGCTGTTTTTT.

The chain uses TRBV6-1 and TRBJ1-1; 8 nucleotides agree with TRBD1. CDR1 is MNHNS and CDR2 is SASEGT in the germline V gene. The CDR3 contains 14 residues. The V and J ends lost 5 bases and 4 bases, in that order; junction bases with no gene match: 6. The CDR3 spells CASSPPTGVTEAFF. The CDR3 DNA reads TGTGCCAGCAGTCCCCCGACAGGGGTCACTGAAGCTTTCTTT.

CDR3 amino acids: CASRGGSNQPQHF. CDR3 in DNA: TGTGCCAGCAGGGGAGGCAGCAATCAGCCCCAGCATTTT. The chain links TRBV2 to TRBJ1-5; D is unclear. The CDR3 is 13 amino acids. Looked up from germline, CDR1 is SNHLY and CDR2 is FYNNEI. V was trimmed by 6 bases and J by 1 base, leaving 7 bases between them.

The chain links TRBV10-2 to TRBJ2-5, with TRBD1 matching 7 bases. Germline CDR1 reads WSHSY; CDR2 reads SAAADI. The CDR3 consists of 14 residues. The J segment lost 1 base and the V segment lost 6 bases, leaving 5 bases of the junction unmatched. The CDR3 bases are TGCGCCAGCAGAAGGGACAGCTCCCAAGAGACCCAGTACTTC. Amino acid sequence: CASRRDSSQETQYF.

This chain connects TRBV6-1 to TRBJ2-2; 11 nucleotides match TRBD1. The CDR3 totals 16 residues. V dropped 5 bases and J dropped 5; count of bases not matched to a gene: 7. Per the germline V gene, CDR1 is MNHNS and CDR2 is SASEGT. The chain's CDR3 is CASSHAGTGGTGELFF. In nucleotides, the CDR3 is TGTGCCAGCAGTCATGCCGGGACAGGGGGAACCGGGGAGCTGTTTTTT.

V gene TRBV7-2 combines with J gene TRBJ2-7, with 7 bases matching TRBD2. Germline assignment: CDR1 SGHTA and CDR2 FQGNSA. Unmatched junction bases numbered 6, after V lost 3 bases and J lost 4 bases. This CDR3 has 14 residues. The CDR3 coding sequence is TGTGCCAGCAGCTTTTTGGGAGGGGATTACGAGCAGTACTTC. This codes for CASSFLGGDYEQYF.

The chain joins TRBV7-2 to TRBJ1-2, with a possible D match to TRBD1 (5 bases). The CDR3 is 15 amino acids. CDR1 and CDR2 from the germline V gene are SGHTA and FQGNSA. V lost 2 bases, J lost 7 bases, and 17 bases lay in between. For the CDR3, the DNA is TGTGCCAGCAGCTTACGGGACGGCTCGTCCCGTGGCTACACCTTC. This translates into CASSLRDGSSRGYTF. The full variable domain, completed using reference TRBV7-2 and TRBJ1-2, is GAGVSQSPSNKVTEKGKDVELRCDPISGHTALYWYRQSLGQGLEFLIYFQGNSAPDKSGLPSDRFSAERTGGSVSTLTIQRTQQEDSAVYLCASSLRDGSSRGYTFGSGTRLTVV.

This clonotype was counted between two and nine times. CDR3 in amino acids: CASSLGTGASGYTF. The CDR3, as DNA: TGCGCCAGCAGCTTGGGGACAGGCGCCAGTGGCTACACCTTC. The J gene is TRBJ1-2, the V gene TRBV5-1, with TRBD1 identical over 7 bases. In germline, CDR1 is SGHRS, CDR2 YFSETQ. The CDR3 has 14 amino acids. Trimming at V came to 0 bases and at J to 7 bases, leaving 6 bases not matched to a gene. The variable domain in full, with the rest retrieved from reference TRBV5-1 and TRBJ1-2, is KAGVTQTPRYLIKTRGQQVTLSCSPISGHRSVSWYQQTPGQGLQFLFEYFSETQRNKGNFPGRFSGRQFSNSRSEMNVSTLELGDSALYLCASSLGTGASGYTFGSGTRLTVV.

The sample holds a few counts of this clonotype. The CDR3 spells CSAREASGRGAYEQYF. In DNA form, the CDR3 reads TGCAGTGCTAGGGAGGCTAGCGGGAGAGGTGCCTACGAGCAGTACTTC. The chain recombines TRBV20-1 with TRBJ2-7, with 10 bases identical to TRBD2. Germline V gene lookup returns CDR1 DFQATT and CDR2 SNEGSKA (reference sequence). The CDR3 covers 16 residues. The V segment lost 3 bases and the J segment 2 bases; nucleotides outside the gene matches: 10.

The chain links TRBV3-1 to TRBJ2-7, with a weak D call TRBD2 (6 bases). The CDR3 is 14 amino acids. Looked up from germline, CDR1 is LGHDT and CDR2 is YNNKEL (reference sequence). The V end lost 4 bases, the J end lost 7 bases, and 17 bases lay between the germline ends. In DNA form, the CDR3 reads TGTGCCAGCAGCCGAAATCGCGGGGCCAGAGAGCAGTACTTC. Encoded protein: CASSRNRGAREQYF.

This clonotype was recorded a few times. The chain has TRBV5-4 and TRBJ1-2; 8 nucleotides line up with TRBD1. The CDR3 is made up of 13 amino acids. Germline trimming cut 3 bases from V and 8 bases from J; bases unmatched to any gene: 6. The germline gives CDR1 SGHNT, CDR2 YYREEE (reference sequence). In nucleotides, the CDR3 is TGTGCCAGCAGCTCCACTCGGACAGGGGGCTACACCTTC. Its protein product is CASSSTRTGGYTF.

This clonotype was picked up a small number of times. The CDR3 is CASSEGPWQPQHF. The CDR3 DNA follows: TGTGCCAGCAGTGAAGGCCCATGGCAGCCCCAGCATTTT. V usage is TRBV6-1 and J usage is TRBJ1-5; D uncertain. The ends were cut back, 1 base at V and 7 bases at J, with 8 bases in the middle. The CDR3 is 13 amino acids. Germline V CDR1 and CDR2: MNHNS, SASEGT.

This clonotype was recorded a few times. J is TRBJ1-3 and V is TRBV15; 7 positions agree with TRBD1. CDR3 length: 15 amino acids. Germline assignment: CDR1 LNHNV and CDR2 YYDKDF (reference sequence). The V gene end was trimmed by 5 bases and the J gene end by 4 bases; junction bases not matched to a gene: 8. The CDR3 protein is CATSGDRAAGNTIYF. The CDR3, as DNA: TGTGCCACCAGCGGCGACAGGGCTGCAGGAAACACCATATATTTT. The full variable domain, in which reference TRBV15 and TRBJ1-3 provide the parts outside the CDR3, is DAMVIQNPRYQVTQFGKPVTLSCSQTLNHNVMYWYQQKSSQAPKLLFHYYDKDFNNEADTPDNFQSRRPNTSFCFLDIRSPGLGDTAMYLCATSGDRAAGNTIYFGEGSWLTVV.

The V and J genes are TRBV20-1 and TRBJ2-1; D remains ambiguous. The ends were cut back, 2 bases at V and 1 base at J, with 9 bases in the middle. Germline CDR1 reads DFQATT; CDR2 reads SNEGSKA (reference sequence). CDR3 length: 14 residues. CDR3 residues: CSARTVVSYNEQFF. Here the CDR3 DNA reads TGCAGTGCTAGAACGGTAGTTTCCTACAATGAGCAGTTCTTC.

This clonotype has a count of ten or more. The J gene is TRBJ1-3, the V gene TRBV20-1; perhaps TRBD1 as D (5 bases). This CDR3 is built from 14 residues. Germline V gene sequence: CDR1 DFQATT, CDR2 SNEGSKA (reference sequence). The ends were cut back, 3 bases at V and 4 bases at J, with 13 bases in the middle. CDR3 sequence: CSASVGARGNTIYF. The DNA for the CDR3 is TGCAGTGCTAGTGTTGGGGCCAGAGGAAACACCATATATTTT.

The chain has TRBV15 and TRBJ2-7; 7 bases agree with TRBD1. This CDR3 comprises 15 residues. Germline assignment: CDR1 LNHNV and CDR2 YYDKDF (reference sequence). Losses at the gene ends were 3 bases for V and 5 bases for J; bases not matched to a gene: 10. The CDR3 sequence: CATSSPGQGVDEQYF. As DNA, the CDR3 is TGTGCCACCAGCAGCCCTGGGCAGGGGGTAGACGAGCAGTACTTC.

This clonotype was counted only a few times. The chain couples TRBV11-2 to TRBJ2-7; D call uncertain. The V gene's germline CDR1 is SGHAT and CDR2 FQNNGV. V lost 1 base and J lost 0, with 10 bases in between. CDR3 length equals 15 residues. The CDR3 sequence is CASSLALQASYEQYF. The CDR3 coding sequence is TGTGCCAGCAGCTTAGCCCTCCAGGCCTCCTACGAGCAGTACTTC.

This clonotype was seen only a few times. The gene calls are TRBV29-1 and TRBJ2-5; TRBD2 matches 12 bases. V trimming: 7 bases; J trimming: 5 bases; junction bases outside the gene matches: 8. The CDR3 covers 14 residues. Looked up from germline, CDR1 is SQVTM and CDR2 is ANQGSEA. Written as DNA, the CDR3 is TGCAGCGCCGATGGACTAGCGGGATTGGAGACCCAGTACTTC. It codes for CSADGLAGLETQYF.

This clonotype has just a few counts. This chain joins TRBV12-3 or TRBV12-4 and TRBJ2-1; D unclear. The CDR3 spans 9 residues. Trimming pared 9 bases from V and 8 bases from J, leaving 5 bases between. DNA of the CDR3: TGTGCCAGTGGGGATGAGCAGTTCTTC. It yields the protein CASGDEQFF.